The rows below give T cell receptor beta chains drawn from one sample of a study of regulatory T cells in long-lasting Graves disease. MiXCR, applied by TCRdb to the multiplex PCR reads, yields one record per CDR3 protein. The data show 510,000 or so distinct CDR3 sequences, 12% seen once. These data also featured in a second study, about T cells in Graves' hyperthyroidism and ophthalmopathy.

Sample: peripheral blood mononuclear cells (PBMCs), taken at new diagnosis, from a patient treated with antithyroid drugs. Receptors originate from a woman in her twenties or thirties with Graves disease. CDR3s include the opening cysteine and the closing phenylalanine or tryptophan. A D gene is named only where the DNA matches it firmly. Rows may omit the clone size; those that give it use once, few, many or a size class.

many	NA	TRBJ1-4	TRBV6-1	CASRIRWRAPTNEKLFF	TGTGCCAGCAGAATAAGGTGGCGGGCCCCAACTAATGAAAAACTGTTTTTT
many	NA	TRBJ1-1	TRBV6-2/TRBV6-3	CASSPVLDTEAFF	TGTGCCAGCAGCCCAGTACTTGACACTGAAGCTTTCTTT
many	NA	TRBJ2-1	TRBV28	CASSSHGRMNEQFF	TGTGCCAGCAGTTCTCATGGTAGAATGAATGAGCAGTTCTTC
many	NA	TRBJ2-5	TRBV6-5	CASSYGGGAGETQYF	TGTGCCAGCAGTTACGGGGGGGGGGCAGGAGAGACCCAGTACTTC
many	TRBD1	TRBJ2-7	TRBV7-3	CASSLGTGGPYEQYF	TGTGCCAGCAGCTTAGGGACAGGGGGCCCCTACGAGCAGTACTTC
many	TRBD2	TRBJ2-7	TRBV2	CASSASPATSGRNPYEQYF	TGTGCCAGCTCCGCCTCACCGGCTACTAGCGGGAGGAACCCCTACGAGCAGTACTTC
NA	TRBD1	TRBJ1-1	TRBV20-1	CSAARTGGNEAFF	TGCAGTGCCGCGCGGACAGGGGGAAATGAAGCTTTCTTT
many	NA	TRBJ2-3	TRBV20-1	CSVSYGSTDTQYF	TGCAGTGTATCGTACGGGAGTACAGATACGCAGTATTTT
few	NA	TRBJ1-1	TRBV28	CASSFLSGDKMNTEAFF	TGTGCCAGCAGTTTTCTATCAGGGGATAAGATGAACACTGAAGCTTTCTTT
NA	NA	TRBJ2-7	TRBV11-2	CASSRRSSEQYF	TGTGCCAGCAGCCGGAGAAGCTCCGAGCAGTACTTC
many	NA	TRBJ2-3	TRBV29-1	CSGGPPTDTQYF	TGCAGCGGGGGCCCCCCCACAGATACGCAGTATTTT
many	TRBD1	TRBJ2-5	TRBV19	CASSVRDRGETQYF	TGTGCCAGTAGTGTCCGGGACAGGGGAGAGACCCAGTACTTC
many	TRBD1	TRBJ1-1	TRBV19	CASTTGGNEMNTEAFF	TGTGCCAGTACAACAGGGGGCAACGAAATGAACACTGAAGCTTTCTTT
many	TRBD2	TRBJ2-1	TRBV2	CASSEGVAGTSGRSISYNEQFF	TGTGCCAGCAGTGAAGGGGTAGCAGGGACTAGCGGGAGGTCTATCTCCTACAATGAGCAGTTCTTC
many	NA	TRBJ1-2	TRBV24-1	CATSDASNPNYGYTF	TGTGCCACCAGTGATGCCAGCAATCCCAATTATGGCTACACCTTC
NA	NA	TRBJ2-7	TRBV30	CAWTTGTSNEQYF	TGTGCCTGGACCACAGGGACCTCAAACGAGCAGTACTTC
NA	NA	TRBJ2-1	TRBV20-1	CSAHPSGNEQFF	TGCAGTGCTCACCCATCGGGAAATGAGCAGTTCTTC
many	NA	TRBJ2-1	TRBV28	CASRTGGGSYNEQFF	TGTGCCAGCAGAACAGGGGGGGGCTCCTACAATGAGCAGTTCTTC
many	TRBD1	TRBJ1-3	TRBV11-2	CASSLRGQGRRLSGNTIYF	TGTGCCAGCAGCTTAAGAGGACAGGGAAGAAGACTCTCTGGAAACACCATATATTTT
many	TRBD2	TRBJ2-3	TRBV4-3	CASSQAVAGSVTDTQYF	TGCGCCAGCAGCCAAGCCGTAGCGGGTAGCGTAACAGATACGCAGTATTTT
many	NA	TRBJ2-3	TRBV7-2	CASSNKVTRYTQYF	TGTGCCAGCAGCAACAAAGTCACCAGATACACGCAGTATTTT
many	NA	TRBJ1-2	TRBV11-1	CASSYDGTLNRGYTF	TGTGCCAGCAGCTATGACGGGACCCTTAATCGGGGCTACACCTTC
many	NA	TRBJ2-2	TRBV30	CAWSVFLGGELFF	TGTGCCTGGAGTGTCTTCCTCGGGGGGGAGCTGTTTTTT
many	TRBD1	TRBJ1-1	TRBV30	CAWRGADRRAEAFF	TGTGCCTGGAGAGGGGCGGACAGGAGGGCTGAAGCTTTCTTT
once	NA	TRBJ1-1	TRBV11-2	CASSLDLGTLAFF	TGTGCCAGCAGCTTAGATTTGGGAACCTTAGCTTTCTTT
many	TRBD1	TRBJ2-5	TRBV5-1	CASSLVGQVRETQYF	TGCGCCAGCAGCTTGGTGGGACAGGTGCGGGAGACCCAGTACTTC
many	TRBD1	TRBJ2-1	TRBV7-2	CASRFTGQGEQFF	TGTGCCAGCAGGTTCACAGGACAGGGCGAGCAGTTCTTC
NA	NA	TRBJ1-1	TRBV18	CASSPPPNTEAFF	TGTGCCAGCTCACCACCACCGAACACTGAAGCTTTCTTT
many	TRBD2	TRBJ2-2	TRBV24-1	CATSDFRTSGNTGELFF	TGTGCCACCAGTGATTTCCGGACTAGCGGAAACACCGGGGAGCTGTTTTTT
many	NA	TRBJ2-7	TRBV7-2	CASSLAGIPYEQYF	TGTGCCAGCAGCTTAGCGGGGATACCTTACGAGCAGTACTTC
few	TRBD2	TRBJ2-1	TRBV7-9	CASSDGLARQFF	TGTGCCAGCAGCGACGGACTAGCCCGCCAGTTCTTC
NA	NA	TRBJ1-5	TRBV19	CASSATGYENQPQHF	TGTGCCAGTAGTGCCACGGGGTACGAGAATCAGCCCCAGCATTTT
NA	TRBD2	TRBJ2-3	TRBV11-3	CASSLFSGGDTQYF	TGTGCCAGCAGCTTATTTAGCGGGGGAGATACGCAGTATTTT
few	NA	TRBJ1-5	TRBV5-1	CASSWEGGFAQPQHF	TGCGCCAGCAGCTGGGAAGGGGGTTTCGCTCAGCCCCAGCATTTT
many	NA	TRBJ2-1	TRBV19	CASSPVPYNEQFF	TGTGCCAGTTCTCCGGTACCCTACAATGAGCAGTTCTTC
few	TRBD2	TRBJ2-3	TRBV19	CASSSIVSRLAGGLGTDTQYF	TGTGCCAGTAGTTCTATTGTCTCTAGACTAGCGGGAGGCTTGGGCACAGATACGCAGTATTTT
NA	NA	TRBJ1-2	TRBV20-1	CSASGGRGGYTF	TGCAGTGCTAGCGGGGGAAGAGGTGGCTACACCTTC
many	TRBD2	TRBJ2-3	TRBV10-2	CASTLSGGADTQYF	TGCGCCAGCACGCTTAGCGGGGGGGCCGATACGCAGTATTTT
many	NA	TRBJ2-1	TRBV27	CASSSREAGRYNEQFF	TGTGCCAGCAGTTCCAGGGAGGCCGGCCGATACAATGAGCAGTTCTTC
many	NA	TRBJ1-5	TRBV27	CASSLVGYPSNQPQHF	TGTGCCAGCAGCCTGGTGGGCTACCCTAGCAATCAGCCCCAGCATTTT
NA	TRBD1	TRBJ2-7	TRBV7-8	CASSYRGDPYEQYF	TGTGCCAGCAGTTACAGGGGAGATCCCTACGAGCAGTACTTC
many	NA	TRBJ2-2	TRBV6-1	CATKRASNTGELFF	TGTGCCACCAAGCGGGCCTCGAACACCGGGGAGCTGTTTTTT
many	NA	TRBJ2-3	TRBV18	CASSPPSTGRTDTQYF	TGTGCCAGCTCACCACCGTCGACAGGCCGCACAGATACGCAGTATTTT
many	TRBD2	TRBJ2-7	TRBV11-3	CASSQIAGGSEQYF	TGTGCCAGCAGCCAGATAGCGGGAGGCTCCGAGCAGTACTTC
few	TRBD1	TRBJ1-1	TRBV24-1	CATSDPSTGLGEAFF	TGTGCCACCAGTGACCCTTCGACAGGGCTGGGTGAAGCTTTCTTT